The TCR beta chain under discussion was sequenced for a study of blood T cell repertoires in COVID-19. Study context: T cells, B-cell-depleted T cells, or PBMCs provided the cDNA or gDNA that served as material.

CDR1 and CDR2 from the germline V gene are MGHRA and YSYEKL. Germline trimming cut 3 bases from V and 4 bases from J; bases unmatched to any gene: 10. The CDR3 extends over 16 amino acids. Assay used: immunoSEQ multiplex PCR; TCRdb lists only in-frame clones, some missing. The sample contains about 240,000 clones, roughly 81% of which appear only once. Sequencing was carried out using peripheral blood. The V and J genes are TRBV4-1 and TRBJ2-3, with 7 bases matching TRBD1. This receptor was taken from a man in his forties or fifties with acute or convalescent COVID-19. The CDR3 DNA is TGCGCCAGCAGCCAGGAGACAGGGATCAACGCAGATACGCAGTATTTT. Protein sequence: CASSQETGINADTQYF.